A single sample is the source of the 5 T cell receptor beta chains below, sequenced in a study of T-cell reconstitution after alpha-beta-depleted transplantation in children. Using unique molecular identifiers, the investigators prepared the TCRbeta library. TCRdb re-derived calls from the PCR reads in MiXCR, one entry per CDR3 protein. The table lists 750,000 to 950,000 distinct CDR3 sequences, roughly 15% of them singletons. The source material was PBMCs, mostly from graft donor cells, sampled 360 days after TCRalphabeta/CD19-depleted stem cell transplant. These receptors all come from a male patient aged 10 to 17 who had a stem cell transplant for acute lymphoblastic leukemia, so the T cells may come from the graft donor.

A note on this clonotype: Germline is not matched at one junction end, which may reflect a read error. The CDR3 DNA is TGTACCAGCAGTTTCCCTGGCGGGAGCGAATATAGCTCCTACAATGAGCAGTTCTTC. Residues: CTSSFPGGSEYSSYNEQFF. The chain links TRBV12-3 or TRBV12-4 to TRBJ2-1; 7 bases agree with TRBD2. The CDR3 has 19 amino acids.

The J gene is TRBJ2-7, the V gene TRBV25-1; D remains unclear. Germline-derived CDR1 and CDR2 are MGHDK and SYGVNS. This CDR3 has 13 residues. V was trimmed by 3 bases and J by 7 bases, leaving 13 bases between them. DNA for the CDR3: TGTGCCAGCAGTGACAGGATGATGTGGGAGCAGTACTTC. Amino acids: CASSDRMMWEQYF.

The chain joins TRBV5-1 to TRBJ2-3; D is ambiguous. Trimming left V 0 bases short and J 0 bases short, with 11 bases between. The CDR3 runs 16 residues. Per the germline V gene, CDR1 is SGHRS and CDR2 is YFSETQ. As DNA, the CDR3 is TGCGCCAGCAGCTTGGGTGGATATGGCAGCACAGATACGCAGTATTTT. Amino acid sequence: CASSLGGYGSTDTQYF.

The V call is TRBV15, the J call TRBJ2-3; tentative D call: TRBD1 (6 bases). Germline values: CDR1 LNHNV, CDR2 YYDKDF (reference sequence). Trimming shortened V by 3 bases and J by 6 bases, and 25 bases separated the two germline ends. CDR3 length equals 18 residues. The CDR3 sequence is CATSSTSGALRSADTQYF. The CDR3 bases are TGTGCCACCAGCAGCACCTCAGGGGCGCTTAGGAGCGCGGATACGCAGTATTTT.

This clonotype was seen a handful of times. The chain joins TRBV20-1 to TRBJ2-7, with D unclear. The CDR3 totals 12 residues. Germline values: CDR1 DFQATT, CDR2 SNEGSKA (reference sequence). Trimming took 5 bases from V and 3 from J, leaving 11 bases between them. The CDR3 here is CSAGSYIYEQYF. CDR3 nucleotides: TGCAGTGCTGGCTCTTATATCTACGAGCAGTACTTC.